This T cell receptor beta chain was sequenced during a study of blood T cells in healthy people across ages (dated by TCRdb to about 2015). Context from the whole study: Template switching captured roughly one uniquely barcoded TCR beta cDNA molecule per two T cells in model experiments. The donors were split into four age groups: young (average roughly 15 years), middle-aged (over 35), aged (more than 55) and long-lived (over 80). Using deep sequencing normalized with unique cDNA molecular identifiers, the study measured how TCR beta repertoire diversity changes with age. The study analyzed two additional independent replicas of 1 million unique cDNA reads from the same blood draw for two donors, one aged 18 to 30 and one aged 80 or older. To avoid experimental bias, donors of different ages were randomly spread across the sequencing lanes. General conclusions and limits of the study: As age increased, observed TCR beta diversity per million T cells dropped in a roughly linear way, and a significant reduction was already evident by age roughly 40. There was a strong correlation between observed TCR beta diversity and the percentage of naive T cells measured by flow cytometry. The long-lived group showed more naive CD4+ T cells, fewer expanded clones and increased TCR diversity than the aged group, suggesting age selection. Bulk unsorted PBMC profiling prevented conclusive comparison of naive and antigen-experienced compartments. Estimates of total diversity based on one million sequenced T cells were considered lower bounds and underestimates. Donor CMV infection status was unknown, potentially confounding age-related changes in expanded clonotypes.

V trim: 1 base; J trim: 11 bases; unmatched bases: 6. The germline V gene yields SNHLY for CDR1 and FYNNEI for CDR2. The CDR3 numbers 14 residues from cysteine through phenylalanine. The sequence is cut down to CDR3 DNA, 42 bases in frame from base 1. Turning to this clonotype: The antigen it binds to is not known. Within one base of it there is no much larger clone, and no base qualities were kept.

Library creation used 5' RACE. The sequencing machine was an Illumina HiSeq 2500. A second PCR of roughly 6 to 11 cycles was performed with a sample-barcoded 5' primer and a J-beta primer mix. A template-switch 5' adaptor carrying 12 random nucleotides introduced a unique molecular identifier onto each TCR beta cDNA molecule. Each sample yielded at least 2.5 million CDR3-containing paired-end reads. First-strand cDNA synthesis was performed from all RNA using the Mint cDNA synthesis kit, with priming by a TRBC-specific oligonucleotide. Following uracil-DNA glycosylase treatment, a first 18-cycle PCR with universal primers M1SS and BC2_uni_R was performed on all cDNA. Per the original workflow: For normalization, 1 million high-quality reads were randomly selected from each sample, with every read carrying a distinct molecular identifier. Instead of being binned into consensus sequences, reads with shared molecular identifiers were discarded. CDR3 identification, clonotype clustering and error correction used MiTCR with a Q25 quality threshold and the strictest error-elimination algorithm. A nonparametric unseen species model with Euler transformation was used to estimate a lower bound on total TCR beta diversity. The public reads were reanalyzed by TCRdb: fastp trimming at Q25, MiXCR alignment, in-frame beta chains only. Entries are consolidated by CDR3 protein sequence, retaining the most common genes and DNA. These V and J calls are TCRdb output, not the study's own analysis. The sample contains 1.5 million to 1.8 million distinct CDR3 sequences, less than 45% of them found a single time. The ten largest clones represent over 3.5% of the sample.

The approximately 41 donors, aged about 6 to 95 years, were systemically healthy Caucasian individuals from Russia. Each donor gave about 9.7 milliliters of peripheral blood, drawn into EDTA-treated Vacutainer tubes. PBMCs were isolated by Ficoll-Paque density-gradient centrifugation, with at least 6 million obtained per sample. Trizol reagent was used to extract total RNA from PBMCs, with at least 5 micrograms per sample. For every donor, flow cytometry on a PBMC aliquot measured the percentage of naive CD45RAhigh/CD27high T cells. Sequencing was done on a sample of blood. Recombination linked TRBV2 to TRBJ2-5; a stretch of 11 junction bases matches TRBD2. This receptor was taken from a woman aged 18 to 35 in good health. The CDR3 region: CASSEGGTSGSQYF. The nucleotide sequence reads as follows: TGTGCCAGCAGTGAAGGGGGGACTAGCGGTTCTCAGTACTTC.